This entry lists 23 T cell receptor beta chains sequenced from one sample in a study of shared clonotypes between healthy human individuals. Profiling relied on immunoSEQ multiplex PCR, and the TCRdb table lists in-frame clones only, not all of them. The sample records about 2.4 million clones, approximately 93% being singletons. Material for sequencing was naive CD4+ T cells from PBMCs. Described subset: CD45RA+ positively selected. These receptors came from a man aged 18 to 30 in good health. Some clones in this sample may be carry-over from other donors' samples.

The chain is built from TRBV28 and TRBJ1-2; 8 bases line up with TRBD1. CDR1 MDHEN and CDR2 SYDVKM come from the germline V gene. Trimming at V came to 2 bases and at J to 2 bases, leaving 10 bases not matched to a gene. CDR3 length: 17 residues. In nucleotides, the CDR3 is TGTGCCAGCAGTTTACCTAACGACAGGGGCGACAACTATGGCTACACCTTC. It specifies CASSLPNDRGDNYGYTF.

This clone appeared once. The chain combines TRBV7-8 with TRBJ2-1, with TRBD1 as a possible D gene (5 bases). This CDR3 is built from 15 residues. Trimming took 5 bases from V and 4 from J, leaving 15 bases between them. Germline V lookup: CDR1 SGHVS, CDR2 FQNEAQ. The CDR3 nucleotides read TGTGCCAGCAGCCCTCTGGGGCCAGTTTACAATGAGCAGTTCTTC. Amino acids: CASSPLGPVYNEQFF.

The chain joins TRBV18 to TRBJ2-5; weak D call: TRBD1 (6 bases). V lost 3 bases, J lost 2 bases, and 19 bases lay in between. The CDR3 totals 17 residues. Germline V gene lookup returns CDR1 KGHSH and CDR2 LQKENI. CDR3 protein: CASSPATGPQSQETQYF. CDR3 DNA: TGTGCCAGCTCACCCGCGACAGGTCCGCAATCACAAGAGACCCAGTACTTC.

A word on this clone: Distinct nucleotide sequences in the sample also encode this CDR3. The rearrangement joins TRBV11-2 to TRBJ2-7; a possible D gene is TRBD1 (6 bases). Germline-derived CDR1 and CDR2 are SGHAT and FQNNGV. Trimming removed 1 base at V and 2 bases at J, with 9 bases between. The CDR3 covers 14 residues. CDR3 residues: CASSLGRGPYEQYF. CDR3 nucleotides: TGTGCCAGCAGCTTAGGCAGGGGCCCCTACGAGCAGTACTTC.

The chain links TRBV28 to TRBJ2-3; no firm D call. CDR1 and CDR2 (germline): MDHEN, SYDVKM. V shed 2 bases and J shed 5 bases, with 5 bases lying between them. The CDR3 extends over 12 amino acids. This chain's CDR3 is CASSLLEDTQYF. The CDR3 DNA reads as TGTGCCAGCAGTTTACTAGAAGATACGCAGTATTTT.

The chain employs TRBV14 and TRBJ1-2; D remains ambiguous. CDR1 SGHDN and CDR2 FVKESK come from the germline V gene. The CDR3 has 12 residues. Trimming pared 4 bases from V and 0 bases from J, leaving 3 bases between. CDR3 sequence (DNA): TGTGCCAGCAGCCCGGCTAACTATGGCTACACCTTC. Protein: CASSPANYGYTF.

The rearrangement uses TRBV2 and TRBJ1-6, with 8 bases fitting TRBD1. Germline assignment: CDR1 SNHLY and CDR2 FYNNEI. J gave up 3 bases and V 8 bases, and 6 bases lay outside the gene matches. The CDR3 contains 15 residues. The CDR3 sequence is CASQGAYSYNSPLHF. The DNA for the CDR3 is TGTGCCAGCCAGGGGGCCTACAGCTATAATTCACCCCTCCACTTT.

V is TRBV5-4 and J is TRBJ1-1; weak D call: TRBD1 (6 bases). Germline V lookup: CDR1 SGHNT, CDR2 YYREEE (reference sequence). The CDR3 has 14 residues. V gave up 3 bases and J gave up 10 bases, with 19 bases separating them. The CDR3 coding sequence is TGTGCCAGCAGCTCCCCGGGACACCCCTTAGCAGCTTTCTTT. It codes for CASSSPGHPLAAFF.

V is TRBV5-1 and J is TRBJ2-5, with 9 nucleotides matching TRBD1. The germline V gene has CDR1 SGHRS and CDR2 YFSETQ. Trimming cost V 2 bases and J 0 bases; bases outside gene matches: 2. This CDR3 is built from 15 residues. The CDR3 spells CASSLRDRDQETQYF. CDR3 in DNA: TGCGCCAGCAGCTTAAGGGACAGGGACCAAGAGACCCAGTACTTC.

V and J are TRBV7-2 and TRBJ2-1; possibly TRBD2 for D (5 bases). CDR1 is SGHTA and CDR2 is FQGNSA in the germline V gene. The CDR3 consists of 15 residues. V dropped 1 base and J dropped 4 bases, with 11 bases sitting between them. This CDR3 is CASSLESGVYNEQFF. Written as DNA, the CDR3 is TGTGCCAGCAGCTTAGAGAGCGGAGTTTACAATGAGCAGTTCTTC.

The chain combines TRBV5-1 with TRBJ2-1; 7 bases are a match to TRBD2. After removal of 1 base from V and 4 bases from J, the junction contained 11 bases not matched to a gene. The germline gives CDR1 SGHRS, CDR2 YFSETQ. The CDR3 covers 17 residues. The CDR3: CASSLYVGGAGYNEQFF. The CDR3, as DNA: TGCGCCAGCAGCTTGTACGTGGGAGGGGCTGGTTACAATGAGCAGTTCTTC. The entire variable domain, with the rest obtained from reference TRBV5-1 and TRBJ2-1, is as follows: KAGVTQTPRYLIKTRGQQVTLSCSPISGHRSVSWYQQTPGQGLQFLFEYFSETQRNKGNFPGRFSGRQFSNSRSEMNVSTLELGDSALYLCASSLYVGGAGYNEQFFGPGTRLTVL.

This sequence joins TRBV19 and TRBJ1-2; the D is unclear. The ends were cut back, 5 bases at V and 2 bases at J, with 15 bases in the middle. The CDR3 totals 15 residues. The germline V gene encodes CDR1 LNHDA and CDR2 SQIVND (reference sequence). The CDR3 DNA sequence: TGTGCCAGTAGTTACGACACCCGGGGAAACTATGGCTACACCTTC. Its translation is CASSYDTRGNYGYTF. The whole variable domain, filled in from reference TRBV19 and TRBJ1-2, reads DGGITQSPKYLFRKEGQNVTLSCEQNLNHDAMYWYRQDPGQGLRLIYYSQIVNDFQKGDIAEGYSVSREKKESFPLTVTSAQKNPTAFYLCASSYDTRGNYGYTFGSGTRLTVV.

J is TRBJ1-4 and V is TRBV4-1; tentatively, D is TRBD1 (5 bases). The CDR3 contains 15 residues. Trimming took 4 bases from V and 6 from J, leaving 15 bases between them. CDR1 is MGHRA and CDR2 is YSYEKL in the germline V gene. CDR3 region: CASSLLGTGDEKLFF. The CDR3 region has the DNA TGCGCCAGCAGCCTACTCGGGACGGGGGATGAAAAACTGTTTTTT.

V is TRBV27 and J is TRBJ2-3, with D perhaps TRBD2 (5 bases). Germline CDR1 is MNHEY and CDR2 is SMNVEV (reference sequence). V was trimmed by 5 bases and J by 2 bases, leaving 11 bases between them. CDR3 length: 14 amino acids. This CDR3 is CASSIRGYTDTQYF. CDR3 DNA sequence: TGTGCCAGCAGTATCCGGGGATACACAGATACGCAGTATTTT.

The CDR3 reads CASSYTLVGTEAFF. The CDR3 DNA sequence: TGTGCCAGCAGCTACACATTAGTTGGCACTGAAGCTTTCTTT. This chain joins TRBV7-8 and TRBJ1-1; D gene ambiguous. Germline CDR1 and CDR2: SGHVS and FQNEAQ. Trimming removed 4 bases at V and 4 bases at J, with 13 bases between. The CDR3 is made up of 14 amino acids.

The chain couples TRBV28 to TRBJ2-7; 13 bases line up with TRBD2. The CDR3 loop spans 15 amino acids. V dropped 6 bases and J dropped 3; count of bases not matched to a gene: 5. The germline V gene has CDR1 MDHEN and CDR2 SYDVKM. CDR3: CASSLLAGGHYEQYF. The CDR3, as DNA: TGTGCCAGCAGCCTACTAGCGGGAGGGCACTACGAGCAGTACTTC.

This chain links TRBV7-8 with TRBJ2-5; TRBD2 agrees at 9 bases. The CDR3 spans 15 residues. Germline V lookup: CDR1 SGHVS, CDR2 FQNEAQ. V was clipped by 5 bases and J by 7 bases; unmatched bases: 11. The CDR3 coding sequence is TGTGCCAGCAGCCCAGCGGGAGGTGCCGGGTGGACCCAGTACTTC. Protein product: CASSPAGGAGWTQYF.

The CDR3 spells CASSFSGGGSYNEQFF. CDR3 nucleotide sequence: TGTGCCAGCAGCTTTTCGGGCGGAGGGTCCTACAATGAGCAGTTCTTC. The V call is TRBV5-4, the J call TRBJ2-1; tentatively, D is TRBD2 (6 bases). Trimming took off 2 bases at V and 1 base at J, with 13 bases between the two ends. Germline assignment: CDR1 SGHNT and CDR2 YYREEE (reference sequence). The CDR3 extends over 16 amino acids.

The CDR3 sequence: CASSYTSGRAVLFF. The CDR3 nucleotides read TGTGCCAGCAGTTATACTAGCGGGAGGGCCGTACTGTTCTTC. J is TRBJ2-1 and V is TRBV6-5, with 13 nucleotides matching TRBD2. Germline lookup yields CDR1 MNHEY and CDR2 SVGAGI. V lost 3 bases to trimming and J lost 15 bases; unmatched junction nucleotides: 8. This CDR3 spans 14 amino acids.

This chain connects TRBV5-1 to TRBJ2-7; no reliable D call. Trimming left V 4 bases short and J 5 bases short, with 19 bases between. CDR3 length equals 15 residues. Germline V gives CDR1 SGHRS, CDR2 YFSETQ. In DNA form, the CDR3 reads TGCGCCAGCAGCCCCCGTGGAAATGACGCCCACGAGCAGTACTTC. Its translation: CASSPRGNDAHEQYF.

The rearrangement joins TRBV6-5 to TRBJ1-1, with D hard to call. This CDR3 comprises 14 residues. The germline CDR1 and CDR2 sequences are MNHEY and SVGAGI. V shed 7 bases and J shed 1 base, with 13 bases lying between them. The CDR3 loop reads CASTLPTGNTEAFF. The CDR3 DNA reads as TGTGCCAGCACCCTACCCACCGGGAACACTGAAGCTTTCTTT.

The chain carries TRBV7-9 and TRBJ2-1, with TRBD2 matching over 8 bases. The CDR3 is 17 amino acids. V lost 0 bases, J lost 0 bases, and 4 bases stayed unmatched. Germline loops: CDR1 SEHNR, CDR2 FQNEAQ (reference sequence). The CDR3 protein is CASSLAWLAGSYNEQFF. The DNA for the CDR3 is TGTGCCAGCAGCTTAGCGTGGCTAGCGGGCTCCTACAATGAGCAGTTCTTC.

The rearrangement links TRBV5-6 to TRBJ1-3; D is perhaps TRBD1 (5 bases). Trimming shortened V by 7 bases and J by 4 bases, and 12 bases separated the two germline ends. CDR1 and CDR2 from the germline V gene are SGHDT and YYEEEE. CDR3 length equals 13 residues. The CDR3 region is CASGLTDGNTIYF. DNA of the CDR3: TGTGCCAGCGGATTGACAGACGGAAACACCATATATTTT.